This T cell receptor (beta chain) was found in a study of cytomegalovirus exposure and HLA in healthy donors. 13 Jbeta primers and 60 Vbeta primers were used for the PCR. The protocol was immunoSEQ multiplex PCR, while the TCRdb copy is restricted to in-frame clones and leaves out a portion. Of around 180,000 clones in the sample, around 80% were seen once. Study results and limitations: When analyzed later, the rates of TCR association showed variation by HLA locus, with DRB1 the most and HLA-C the fewest. Reports state that TCR beta sequences accurately predicted most subjects' HLA-A and HLA-B alleles. TCR beta V- and J-gene trimming, according to a later analysis, was linked to a missense DCLRE1C variant.

With regard to this clone: The antigen is unknown.

This TCR derives from a woman aged 45-65 years in good health and CMV-seronegative. Sample: PBMCs.

CDR3 nucleotides: TGTGCCAGCTCACCACTCCCTAGCGGGGGTAGGAGTACCCACAATGAGCAGTTCTTC. It encodes CASSPLPSGGRSTHNEQFF. This chain links TRBV18 with TRBJ2-1, with 10 bases matching TRBD2. The CDR3 sequence is 19 residues long. The ends lost 1 base at V and 5 bases at J; junction bases unmatched: 14. Looked up from germline, CDR1 is KGHSH and CDR2 is LQKENI.